Presented here are 3 T cell receptor beta chains from one specimen sequenced in a study of tissue T cells after allogeneic stem cell transplantation. Assay used: immunoSEQ multiplex PCR; TCRdb lists only in-frame clones, some missing. The sample lists about 21,000 clones; 60% to 80% were seen once. The material sequenced was blood. All receptors come from a female BALB/c mouse in good health. The strain's MHC type: H2-d.

Comment on this clone: Gene names denote mouse genes. The read is 1 residue too short to cover the CDR3 end, so that end is filled in from the germline J gene. J is TRBJ1-2 and V is TRBV13-3; possible D gene TRBD1, 6 bases. This CDR3 has 15 residues. The V and J ends lost 1 base and 3 bases respectively, with 13 bases between them. Looked up from germline, CDR1 is NNHDY and CDR2 is SYVADS. The sequenced CDR3 bases are TGTGCCAGCAGTGATCCACAGGGAGGGGACTCCGACTACACC. It codes for CASSDPQGGDSDYT. Given in full, the CDR3 is CASSDPQGGDSDYTF.

Note on this clone: Germline and genes: mouse. Read coverage stops 1 residue before the CDR3 terminus; the germline J gene supplies the remainder. The chain has TRBV13-1 and TRBJ1-1, with D unresolved. V gave up 0 bases and J gave up 4 bases, with 7 bases separating them. The CDR3 contains 13 residues. Per the germline V gene, CDR1 is NSHNY and CDR2 is SYGAGN. CDR3 sequence: CASSDVGATEVFF. The covered CDR3 bases are TGTGCCAGCAGTGATGTGGGAGCCACAGAAGTCTTC.

As to this clone: Gene names denote mouse genes. The sequence runs out 1 residue before the end of the CDR3; the remainder is reconstructed from the germline J gene. This rearrangement joins TRBV31 to TRBJ1-4; D is uncertain. The CDR3 is 13 residues long. From germline, CDR1 is GKSSPN and CDR2 SITVG. Trimming left V 4 bases short and J 3 bases short, with 9 bases between. The covered CDR3 bases are TGTGCCTGGACACAACACACCAACGAAAGATTATTT. It codes for CAWTQHTNERLF. The whole CDR3 sequence is CAWTQHTNERLFF.